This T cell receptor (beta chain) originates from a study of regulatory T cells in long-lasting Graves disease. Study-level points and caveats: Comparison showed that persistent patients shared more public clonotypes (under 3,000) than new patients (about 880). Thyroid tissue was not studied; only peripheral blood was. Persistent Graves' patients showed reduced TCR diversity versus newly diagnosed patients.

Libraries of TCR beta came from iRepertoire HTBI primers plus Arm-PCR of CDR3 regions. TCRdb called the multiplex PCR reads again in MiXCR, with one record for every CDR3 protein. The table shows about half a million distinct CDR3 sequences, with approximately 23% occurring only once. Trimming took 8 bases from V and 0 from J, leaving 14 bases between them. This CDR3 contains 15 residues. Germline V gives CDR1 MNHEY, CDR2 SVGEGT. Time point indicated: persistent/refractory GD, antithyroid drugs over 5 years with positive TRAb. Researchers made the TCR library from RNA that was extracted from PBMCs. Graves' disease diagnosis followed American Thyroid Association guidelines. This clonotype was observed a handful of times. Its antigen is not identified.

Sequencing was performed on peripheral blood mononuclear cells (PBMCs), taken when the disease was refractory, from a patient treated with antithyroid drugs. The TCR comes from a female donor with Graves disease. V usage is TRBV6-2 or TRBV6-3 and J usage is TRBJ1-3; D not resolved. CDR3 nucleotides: TGTGCCAGCGGAGGAGGCCTCCGCTCTGGAAACACCATATATTTT. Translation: CASGGGLRSGNTIYF.